In this sample, the clone carrying this T cell receptor beta chain turned up many times. Antigen specificity is unknown. This entry belongs to a study of T-cell reconstitution after alpha-beta-depleted transplantation in children. Germline loops: CDR1 ENHRY, CDR2 SYGVKD. V was trimmed by 0 bases and J by 0 bases, leaving 12 bases between them. The CDR3 runs to 16 residues. Study-level points and caveats: Surviving recipient T cells and thymic progenitors underlay high day-60 TCRbeta diversity in some patients. T cells produced anew were the main source of T-cell counts and diversity one year after transplant. Expanded graft clones, several hundred of them, were reportedly the source of alpha-beta T cells about two months after transplant.

As it was prepared, the TCRbeta library received unique molecular identifiers. TCRdb called the PCR reads again in MiXCR, with one record for every CDR3 protein. This table holds around 250,000 distinct CDR3 sequences, roughly a quarter found once. This rearrangement joins TRBV10-3 to TRBJ2-7, with no clear D. Source: PBMCs, taken before TCRalphabeta/CD19-depleted stem cell transplant. This receptor was obtained from a girl aged 2 to 10 with Fanconi anemia, due to receive a stem cell transplant. The CDR3 DNA reads TGTGCCATCAGTGAGTCCATCAGTTCCTCCTCCTACGAGCAGTACTTC. Its translation: CAISESISSSSYEQYF.